Presented here are 10 T cell receptor beta chains from one specimen sequenced in a study of T cell repertoires in cytomegalovirus infection. TCRdb independently ran MiXCR on the reads; one entry per CDR3 protein. The table records some 680,000 distinct CDR3 sequences, less than 40% of them present only once. Sequenced sample: PBMCs. Receptors originate from a human donor in good health (CMV status not recorded). Some clones in this sample may be carry-over from other donors' samples.

CDR3 loop: CASSQKTDFSGNTIYF. CDR3 nucleotide sequence: TGTGCCAGCAGCCAAAAGACCGATTTCTCTGGAAACACCATATATTTT. The chain has TRBV3-1 and TRBJ1-3; no firm D call. Germline values: CDR1 LGHDT, CDR2 YNNKEL (reference sequence). CDR3 length: 16 amino acids. The ends were cut back, 2 bases at V and 0 bases at J, with 11 bases in the middle.

J is TRBJ1-4 and V is TRBV6-1; D is perhaps TRBD1 (6 bases). This CDR3 is 15 amino acids long. CDR1 is MNHNS, CDR2 SASEGT, per germline. Trimming stripped 2 bases from V and 7 bases from J, with 14 bases between. The chain's CDR3 is CASSERIGGVEKLFF. The CDR3 region has the DNA TGTGCCAGCAGTGAACGTATTGGGGGCGTTGAAAAACTGTTTTTT.

The V and J genes are TRBV19 and TRBJ1-2; no clear D. CDR1 LNHDA and CDR2 SQIVND come from the germline V gene (reference sequence). Trimming shortened V by 5 bases and J by 8 bases, and 9 bases separated the two germline ends. CDR3 size: 11 residues. CDR3 amino acids: CASSPGPGYTF. The CDR3 DNA is TGTGCCAGTAGTCCCGGTCCCGGCTACACCTTC.

This clonotype has a handful of counts. The DNA for the CDR3 is TGTGCCAGCAGTCCCCGGAGGGGCGCCTCTGGAAACACCATATATTTT. It yields the protein CASSPRRGASGNTIYF. The rearrangement links TRBV6-6 to TRBJ1-3; possibly TRBD1 for D (5 bases). Germline V gene lookup returns CDR1 MNHNY and CDR2 SVGAGI (reference sequence). The CDR3 totals 16 residues. V gave up 5 bases and J gave up 0 bases, with 14 bases separating them.

The chain links TRBV28 to TRBJ1-1; 7 positions agree with TRBD1. Germline CDR1 MDHEN, CDR2 SYDVKM. The CDR3 is 16 amino acids. V lost 5 bases and J lost 4; bases outside the gene matches: 13. The CDR3 protein is CASSHPPAGGFTEAFF. In nucleotides, the CDR3 is TGTGCCAGCAGTCACCCCCCCGCAGGGGGATTCACTGAAGCTTTCTTT. The full variable domain, completed using reference TRBV28 and TRBJ1-1, is DVKVTQSSRYLVKRTGEKVFLECVQDMDHENMFWYRQDPGLGLRLIYFSYDVKMKEKGDIPEGYSVSREKKERFSLILESASTNQTSMYLCASSHPPAGGFTEAFFGQGTRLTVV.

The chain links TRBV20-1 to TRBJ1-1; D not certain. From germline, CDR1 is DFQATT and CDR2 SNEGSKA (reference sequence). V was pared by 4 bases and J by 1 base, with 7 bases between. The CDR3 is 12 amino acids. The CDR3 coding sequence is TGCAGTGCTACCCACAAGAACACTGAAGCTTTCTTT. Translating gives CSATHKNTEAFF.

This clonotype was observed a handful of times. The chain uses TRBV12-3 or TRBV12-4 and TRBJ2-1; D assignment may be TRBD1 or TRBD2 (5 bases each). The CDR3 has 14 residues. Trimming removed 6 bases from V and 12 bases from J, with 21 bases in between. The CDR3 protein is CASSPPLRDGGQFF. CDR3 nucleotide sequence: TGTGCCAGCAGCCCCCCCTTAAGGGACGGCGGGCAGTTCTTC.

This clonotype came up many times. The chain uses TRBV7-6 and TRBJ2-5; TRBD2 is a possible D gene (5 bases). Germline assignment: CDR1 SGHVS and CDR2 FNYEAQ. Trimming pared 7 bases from V and 1 base from J, leaving 13 bases between. This CDR3 region has 14 residues. Here the CDR3 DNA reads TGTGCCAGCATCCGAGAGGGATCCCAAGAGACCCAGTACTTC. It translates to CASIREGSQETQYF.

As for this clonotype: The junction departs from germline at one end; a sequencing error may be responsible. The chain carries TRBV7-2 and TRBJ2-7; 7 bases fit TRBD2. Germline CDR1 SGHTA, CDR2 FQGNSA. This CDR3 has 17 residues. DNA for the CDR3: TGTGCCAGCAGCCTAGCCGGATACAGAGCGGGAAGCTACGAGCAGTACTTC. It translates to CASSLAGYRAGSYEQYF.

There are a few counts of this clonotype. This chain uses TRBV19 with TRBJ1-5; a possible D gene is TRBD1 (5 bases). Trimming stripped 1 base from V and 3 bases from J, with 16 bases between. Germline V CDR1 and CDR2: LNHDA, SQIVND (reference sequence). This CDR3 contains 17 residues. Written as DNA, the CDR3 is TGTGCCAGTAGTATAGTAGGGGTCCAGGATACCAATCAGCCCCAGCATTTT. This sequence encodes CASSIVGVQDTNQPQHF. Together with reference TRBV19 and TRBJ1-5, the CDR3 gives the full variable domain: DGGITQSPKYLFRKEGQNVTLSCEQNLNHDAMYWYRQDPGQGLRLIYYSQIVNDFQKGDIAEGYSVSREKKESFPLTVTSAQKNPTAFYLCASSIVGVQDTNQPQHFGDGTRLSIL.